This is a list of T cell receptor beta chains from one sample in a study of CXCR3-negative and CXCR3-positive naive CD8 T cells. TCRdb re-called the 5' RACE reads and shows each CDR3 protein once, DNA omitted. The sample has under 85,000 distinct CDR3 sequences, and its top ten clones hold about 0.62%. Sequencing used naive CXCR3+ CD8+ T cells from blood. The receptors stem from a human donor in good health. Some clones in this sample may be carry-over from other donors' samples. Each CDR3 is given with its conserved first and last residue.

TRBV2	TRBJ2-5	CASIAGTGLETQYF
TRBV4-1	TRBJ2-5	CASSQRAQYQETQYF
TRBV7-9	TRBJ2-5	CASSREGREETQYF
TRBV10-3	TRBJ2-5	CATSLQGPNQETQYF
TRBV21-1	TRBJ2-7	CASSKSWERRTYEQYF
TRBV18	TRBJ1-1	CASSPMNTEAFF
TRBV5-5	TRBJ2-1	CASSPLMGPYNEQFF
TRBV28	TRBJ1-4	CASAPDILREKLFF
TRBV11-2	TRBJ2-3	CASSLGRSQDPDTQYF
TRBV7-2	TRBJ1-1	CASSLRGLGEAFF